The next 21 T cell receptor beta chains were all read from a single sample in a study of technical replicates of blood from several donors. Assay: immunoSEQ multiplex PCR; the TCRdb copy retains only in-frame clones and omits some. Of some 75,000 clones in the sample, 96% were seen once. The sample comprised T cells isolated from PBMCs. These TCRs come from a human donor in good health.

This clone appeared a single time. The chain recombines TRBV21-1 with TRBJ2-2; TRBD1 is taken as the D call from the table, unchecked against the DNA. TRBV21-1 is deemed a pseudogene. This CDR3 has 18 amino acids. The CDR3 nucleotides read TGTGCCAGCAGCAAAGAAGCGCAGGGGGCGTCGAACACCGGGGAGCTGTTTTTT. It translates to CASSKEAQGASNTGELFF.

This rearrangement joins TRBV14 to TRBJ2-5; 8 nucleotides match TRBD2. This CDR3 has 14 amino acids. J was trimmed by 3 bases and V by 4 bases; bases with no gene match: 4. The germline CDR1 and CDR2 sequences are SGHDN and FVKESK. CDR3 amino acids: CASSRQLAEETQYF. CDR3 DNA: TGTGCCAGCAGCCGCCAACTAGCGGAAGAGACCCAGTACTTC. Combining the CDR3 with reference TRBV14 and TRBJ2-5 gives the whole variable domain EAGVTQFPSHSVIEKGQTVTLRCDPISGHDNLYWYRRVMGKEIKFLLHFVKESKQDESGMPNNRFLAERTGGTYSTLKVQPAELEDSGVYFCASSRQLAEETQYFGPGTRLLVL.

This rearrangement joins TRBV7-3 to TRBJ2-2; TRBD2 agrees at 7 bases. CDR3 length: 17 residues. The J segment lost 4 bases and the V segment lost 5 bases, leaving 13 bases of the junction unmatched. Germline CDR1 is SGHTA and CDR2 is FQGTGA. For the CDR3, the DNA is TGTGCCAGCAGCCCCCGCGGGGGTTGGGGTGGCACCGGGGAGCTGTTTTTT. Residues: CASSPRGGWGGTGELFF. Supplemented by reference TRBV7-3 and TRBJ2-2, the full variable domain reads GAGVSQTPSNKVTEKGKYVELRCDPISGHTALYWYRQSLGQGPEFLIYFQGTGAADDSGLPNDRFFAVRPEGSVSTLKIQRTERGDSAVYLCASSPRGGWGGTGELFFGEGSRLTVL.

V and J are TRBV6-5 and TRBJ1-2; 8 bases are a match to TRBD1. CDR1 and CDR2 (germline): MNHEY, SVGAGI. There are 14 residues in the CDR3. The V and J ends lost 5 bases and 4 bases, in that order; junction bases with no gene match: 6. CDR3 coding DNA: TGTGCCAGCAGTCGGGGACAGGACATCTATGGCTACACCTTC. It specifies CASSRGQDIYGYTF.

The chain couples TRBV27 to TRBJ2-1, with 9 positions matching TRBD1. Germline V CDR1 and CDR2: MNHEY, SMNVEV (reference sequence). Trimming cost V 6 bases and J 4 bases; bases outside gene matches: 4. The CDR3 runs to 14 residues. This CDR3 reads CASSRDRAYNEQFF. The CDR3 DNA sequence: TGTGCCAGCAGCCGGGACAGGGCTTACAATGAGCAGTTCTTC.

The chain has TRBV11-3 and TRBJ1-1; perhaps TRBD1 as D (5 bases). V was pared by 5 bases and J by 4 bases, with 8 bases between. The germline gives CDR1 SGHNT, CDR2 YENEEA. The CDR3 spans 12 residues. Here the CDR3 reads CASSPGGTEAFF. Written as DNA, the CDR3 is TGTGCCAGCAGCCCCGGGGGCACTGAAGCTTTCTTT.

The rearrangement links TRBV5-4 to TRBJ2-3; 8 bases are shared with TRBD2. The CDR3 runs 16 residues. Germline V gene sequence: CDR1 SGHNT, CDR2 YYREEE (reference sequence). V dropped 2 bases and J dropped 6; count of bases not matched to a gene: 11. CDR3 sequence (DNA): TGTGCCAGCAGCTTCAATCTACAGCGGGAGACGGATACGCAGTATTTT. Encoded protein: CASSFNLQRETDTQYF.

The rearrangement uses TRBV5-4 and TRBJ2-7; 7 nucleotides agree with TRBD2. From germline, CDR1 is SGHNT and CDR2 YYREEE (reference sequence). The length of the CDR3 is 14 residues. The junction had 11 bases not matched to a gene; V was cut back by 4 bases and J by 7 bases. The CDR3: CASSLKRGTPEQYF. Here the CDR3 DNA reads TGTGCCAGCAGCCTAAAGCGGGGTACTCCGGAGCAGTACTTC.

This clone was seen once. CDR3 nucleotides: TGCGCCAGCAGACGAACTAGCGCATCCTACGAGCAGTACTTC. It specifies CASRRTSASYEQYF. The chain links TRBV4-1 to TRBJ2-7; 7 bases align to TRBD2. V was clipped by 6 bases and J by 1 base; unmatched bases: 6. The CDR3 consists of 14 residues. Germline assignment: CDR1 MGHRA and CDR2 YSYEKL.

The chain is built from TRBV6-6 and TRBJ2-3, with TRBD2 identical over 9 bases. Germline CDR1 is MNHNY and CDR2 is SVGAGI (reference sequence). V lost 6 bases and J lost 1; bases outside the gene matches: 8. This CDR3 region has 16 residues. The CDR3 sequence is CASRDSGSTGTDTQYF. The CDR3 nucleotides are TGTGCCAGCAGAGATAGCGGGAGTACTGGCACAGATACGCAGTATTTT.

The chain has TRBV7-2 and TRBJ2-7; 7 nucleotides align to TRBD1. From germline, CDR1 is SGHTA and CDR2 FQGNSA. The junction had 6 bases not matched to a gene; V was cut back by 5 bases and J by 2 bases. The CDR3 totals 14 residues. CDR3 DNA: TGTGCCAGCAGCCGGGACAGATCAACCTACGAGCAGTACTTC. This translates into CASSRDRSTYEQYF. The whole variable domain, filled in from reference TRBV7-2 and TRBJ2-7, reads GAGVSQSPSNKVTEKGKDVELRCDPISGHTALYWYRQSLGQGLEFLIYFQGNSAPDKSGLPSDRFSAERTGGSVSTLTIQRTQQEDSAVYLCASSRDRSTYEQYFGPGTRLTVT.

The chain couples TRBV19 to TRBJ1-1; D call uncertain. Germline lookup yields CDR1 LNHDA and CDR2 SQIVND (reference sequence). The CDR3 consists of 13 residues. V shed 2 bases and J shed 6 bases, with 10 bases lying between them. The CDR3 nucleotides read TGTGCCAGTAGTATATCGTTCGTGTCTGAAGCTTTCTTT. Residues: CASSISFVSEAFF.

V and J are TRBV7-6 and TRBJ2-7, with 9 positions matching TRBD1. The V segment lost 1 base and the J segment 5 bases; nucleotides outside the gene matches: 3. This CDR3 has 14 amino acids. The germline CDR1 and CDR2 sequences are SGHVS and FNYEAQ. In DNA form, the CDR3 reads TGTGCCAGCAGCTTAGGGACAGGGGACCACGAGCAGTACTTC. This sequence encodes CASSLGTGDHEQYF.

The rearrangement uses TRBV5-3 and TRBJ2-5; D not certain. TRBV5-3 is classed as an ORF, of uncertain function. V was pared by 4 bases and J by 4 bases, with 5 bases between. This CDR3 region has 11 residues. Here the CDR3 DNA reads TGTGCCAGAAGCCCAGTAGAGACCCAGTACTTC. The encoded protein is CARSPVETQYF.

DNA for the CDR3: TGTGCCAGCAGCCAAACGGCGGAAGCCACTGAAGCTTTCTTT. This translates into CASSQTAEATEAFF. The rearrangement joins TRBV14 to TRBJ1-1, with D unresolved. The CDR3 covers 14 residues. V was cut by 2 bases and J by 4 bases, with 11 bases left in between. Looked up from germline, CDR1 is SGHDN and CDR2 is FVKESK.

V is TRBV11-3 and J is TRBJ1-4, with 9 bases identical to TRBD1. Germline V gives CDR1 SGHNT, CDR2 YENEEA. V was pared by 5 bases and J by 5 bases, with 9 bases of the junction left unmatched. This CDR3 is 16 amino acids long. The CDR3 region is CASSPGQGTQNEKLFF. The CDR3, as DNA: TGTGCCAGCAGCCCAGGACAGGGGACTCAAAATGAAAAACTGTTTTTT.

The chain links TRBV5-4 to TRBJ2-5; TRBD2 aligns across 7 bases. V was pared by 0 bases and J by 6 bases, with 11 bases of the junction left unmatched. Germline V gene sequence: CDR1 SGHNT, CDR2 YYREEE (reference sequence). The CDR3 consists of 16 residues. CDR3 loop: CASSLVGREKGKTQYF. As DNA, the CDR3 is TGTGCCAGCAGCTTGGTAGGGCGGGAGAAGGGGAAGACCCAGTACTTC.

This chain's CDR3 is CASSGLAGGGYQETQYF. The DNA of the CDR3 is TGCGCCAGCAGTGGACTAGCGGGAGGGGGGTACCAAGAGACCCAGTACTTC. This rearrangement joins TRBV5-1 to TRBJ2-5; 15 bases are shared with TRBD2. The V and J ends lost 5 bases and 0 bases, in that order; junction bases with no gene match: 5. CDR1 and CDR2 (germline): SGHRS, YFSETQ. The CDR3 spans 17 residues.

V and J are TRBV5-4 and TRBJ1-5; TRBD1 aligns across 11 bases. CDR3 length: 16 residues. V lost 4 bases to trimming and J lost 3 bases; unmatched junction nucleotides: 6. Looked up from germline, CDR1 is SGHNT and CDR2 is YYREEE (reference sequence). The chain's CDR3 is CASSNRDRGYNQPQHF. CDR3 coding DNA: TGTGCCAGCAGCAACCGGGACAGGGGGTACAATCAGCCCCAGCATTTT. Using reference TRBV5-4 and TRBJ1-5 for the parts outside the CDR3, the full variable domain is ETGVTQSPTHLIKTRGQQVTLRCSSQSGHNTVSWYQQALGQGPQFIFQYYREEENGRGNFPPRFSGLQFPNYSSELNVNALELDDSALYLCASSNRDRGYNQPQHFGDGTRLSIL.

For the CDR3, the DNA is TGTGCCATCAGTGAAACTAGCGGGCTCAACAATGAGCAGTTCTTC. Translated: CAISETSGLNNEQFF. The V gene is TRBV10-3, the J gene TRBJ2-1; 9 nucleotides agree with TRBD2. CDR1 and CDR2 from the germline V gene are ENHRY and SYGVKD. J lost 5 bases, V lost 3 bases, and 5 bases had no gene match. This CDR3 region has 15 residues.

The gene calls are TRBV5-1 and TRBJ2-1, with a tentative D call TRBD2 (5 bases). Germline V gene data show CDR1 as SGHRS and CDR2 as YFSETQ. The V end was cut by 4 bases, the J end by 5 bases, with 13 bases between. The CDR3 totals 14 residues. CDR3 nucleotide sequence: TGCGCCAGCAGCCTGGGAGCGAAGGACAATGAGCAGTTCTTC. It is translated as CASSLGAKDNEQFF.